This TCR beta chain was sequenced for a study of blood T cell repertoires in COVID-19 (dated by TCRdb to 2020 to 2021). Notes on the research overall: The collaborator samples originated in the United States, Italy and Spain and spanned the acute and convalescent phases of COVID-19. The prospective study material was composed of cDNA or gDNA derived from T cells, B-cell-depleted T cells, or PBMCs. Subjects who had been exposed to COVID-19, were actively infected with it, or had recovered from it provided the deeply sampled blood TCRbeta repertoires that made up the dataset. The repertoires were released in a freely available public database meant as a resource for research on the immune response to SARS-CoV-2. The samples were drawn from the first 160 participants of the ongoing ImmuneRACE study and from 1,254 subjects provided by 6 global collaborators. Nearly every sample came with metadata listing a de-identified subject ID, COVID-19 status, age in years and sex. Where available, HLA class I and class II types were taken from metadata supplied by the sample provider and were not determined by assay-based typing. Overall study results and their limits: The quantity of clinical and demographic metadata differed by source and by participant and was supplied without curation.

In the prospective study, participants were roughly 18 to 89 years old, resided in 24 geographic areas of the United States, and were enrolled through a virtual design. In the prospective study, cohorts were assigned on the basis of participant-reported clinical history obtained from a screening survey and a study questionnaire. Mobile phlebotomists in the prospective study collected whole blood, serum and a nasopharyngeal or oropharyngeal swab from every participant. Participants in the prospective study had the option to provide additional blood draws and questionnaires over an approximately 2-month period. Prospective study blood samples were shipped either frozen or at room temperature before DNA extraction. CDR1 and CDR2 were assigned from the germline V gene as ENHRY and SYGVKD. Trimming costs V 10 bases and J 1 base, and their ends lie 10 bases apart. Its CDR3 holds 12 amino acids, cysteine through phenylalanine. The entry retains the CDR3 DNA only, 36 bases that are in frame from base 1.

The immunoSEQ Assay, a bias-controlled multiplex PCR, was used to amplify TCRbeta CDR3 regions from genomic DNA. Under the source paper's analysis protocol: Within the assay, amplification of reference gene primers was used to estimate how many nucleated cells each sample contained. To quantify the absolute abundance of each unique TCRbeta CDR3 rearrangement, sequence reads were collapsed and filtered. For each sample, productive Simpson clonality was calculated by taking the square root of Simpson's diversity index across productive rearrangements. The table comes from immuneACCESS by way of TCRdb, which keeps in-frame sequences with V and J called. Part of the clones is missing from these tables; in studies checked, under half for an unresolved V gene and the rest for unknown reasons. V and J calls and clone size are those listed in that table; D and trimming were worked out from the DNA. For this sample the table gives 250,000 to 350,000 clones, of which 90% were detected only once. The ten largest account for around 4.3% of the sample.

Details on this clone: Its antigen target is currently unknown. It has no much larger one-base neighbor in the sample; base qualities were not kept.

The chain couples TRBV10-3 to TRBJ1-1, with the D gene not clear enough to name. This receptor was obtained from a woman aged 18-35 years with acute COVID-19. Sequenced input: PBMCs or T cells enriched from blood (not recorded which). The CDR3 loop reads CATRAGNTEAFF. The sequenced DNA is TGTGCCACCCGAGCGGGGAACACTGAAGCTTTCTTT.